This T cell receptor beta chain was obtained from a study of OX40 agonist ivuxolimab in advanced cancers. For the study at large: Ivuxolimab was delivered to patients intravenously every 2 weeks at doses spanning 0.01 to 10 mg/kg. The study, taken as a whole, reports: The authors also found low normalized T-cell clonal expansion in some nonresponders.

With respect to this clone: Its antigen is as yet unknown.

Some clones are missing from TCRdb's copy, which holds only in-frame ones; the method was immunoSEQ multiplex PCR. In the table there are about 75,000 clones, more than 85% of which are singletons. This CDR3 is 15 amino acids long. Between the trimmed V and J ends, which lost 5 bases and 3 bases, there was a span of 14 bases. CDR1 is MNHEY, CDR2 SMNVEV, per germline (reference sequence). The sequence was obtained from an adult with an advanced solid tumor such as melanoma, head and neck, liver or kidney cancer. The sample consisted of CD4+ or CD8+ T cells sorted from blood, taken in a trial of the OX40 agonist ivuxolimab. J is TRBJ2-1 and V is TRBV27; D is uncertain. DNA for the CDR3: TGTGCCAGCAGTCCCCGGCATCCTGGCTACAATGAGCAGTTCTTC. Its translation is CASSPRHPGYNEQFF.